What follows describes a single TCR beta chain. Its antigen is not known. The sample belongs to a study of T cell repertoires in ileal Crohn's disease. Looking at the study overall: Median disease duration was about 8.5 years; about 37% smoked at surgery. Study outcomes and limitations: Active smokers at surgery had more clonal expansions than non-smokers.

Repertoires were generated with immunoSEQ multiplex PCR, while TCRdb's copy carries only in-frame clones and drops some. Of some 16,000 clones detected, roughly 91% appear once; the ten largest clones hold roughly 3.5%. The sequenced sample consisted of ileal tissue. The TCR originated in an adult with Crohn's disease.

The CDR3, as DNA: TGTGCCATCAGTGAACAAGACACGCGCAGTTTCTCCTACGAGCAGTACTTC. This gives the protein CAISEQDTRSFSYEQYF. This chain links TRBV10-3 with TRBJ2-7; no reliable D call. The germline V and J ends were trimmed by 3 bases and 0 bases, with 18 bases remaining between them. This CDR3 contains 17 residues. Germline values: CDR1 ENHRY, CDR2 SYGVKD.